A selection of T cell receptor beta chains follows, all from one sample in a study of cytomegalovirus exposure and HLA in healthy donors. TCRdb keeps only in-frame clones here, not all; method: immunoSEQ multiplex PCR. This table has about 150,000 clones, about 89% appearing once. The sequenced sample consisted of PBMCs. These receptor sequences come from a woman between 18 and 30 years old in good health and CMV-seropositive. The CDR3 runs from the conserved cysteine through the conserved F or W. The D gene is left open where the match is weak.

J,V,D,length,CDR3
TRBJ1-3,TRBV28,.,16,CASSLITGISGNTIYF
TRBJ2-2,TRBV9,TRBD2,19,CASSAAGTSGRENTGELFF
TRBJ1-2,TRBV25-1,.,18,CASSDGRRHGATNYGYTF
TRBJ2-1,TRBV9,TRBD2,18,CASSVGLAGRSSYNEQFF
TRBJ2-7,TRBV9,TRBD2,15,CASSSHGGSSYEQYF
TRBJ2-2,TRBV4-1,.,19,CASSQDRARGVLGSGELFF
TRBJ1-1,TRBV18,TRBD1,16,CASSHDRAATMTEAFF
TRBJ1-1,TRBV28,TRBD1,14,CASSWGQGGTEAFF
TRBJ2-2,TRBV6-4,.,14,CASSPALNTGELFF
TRBJ2-7,TRBV7-7,TRBD2,14,CASSPSGRASEQYF
TRBJ2-7,TRBV28,.,14,CASSLSGPNYEQYF
TRBJ2-7,TRBV19,.,13,CASSKSTVYEQYF
TRBJ2-7,TRBV7-8,.,13,CASSSRVSYEQYF
TRBJ2-2,TRBV29-1,.,13,CSVDRGFAGELFF
TRBJ2-7,TRBV29-1,TRBD1,13,CSVLGQGGYEQYF
TRBJ2-7,TRBV28,TRBD2,15,CASSLIAGGPSEQYF
TRBJ1-1,TRBV27,.,15,CASAGGGTVRPEAFF
TRBJ2-2,TRBV28,TRBD2,13,CASGRADTGELFF
TRBJ2-7,TRBV7-8,.,16,CASSLGSEAFSYEQYF
TRBJ2-7,TRBV30,TRBD1,20,CAWSVYRGTGGLLVSNEQYF
TRBJ2-7,TRBV5-1,TRBD2,15,CASSRTLAGDYEQYF
TRBJ1-1,TRBV30,.,13,CAWSVKSNTEAFF
TRBJ1-1,TRBV28,TRBD1,16,CASSRTGQGANTEAFF
TRBJ2-2,TRBV11-2,.,13,CASRSGLGGELFF
TRBJ1-1,TRBV29-1,.,14,CSVAYPGLNTEAFF
TRBJ2-1,TRBV27,.,14,CASSWEGLTNEQFF
TRBJ2-7,TRBV4-3,.,15,CASSQEVSVSYEQYF
TRBJ1-5,TRBV6-5,TRBD1,15,CASSRGTGLNQPQHF
TRBJ1-5,TRBV19,.,16,CASNKQGALSNQPQHF
TRBJ2-4,TRBV30,.,15,CAWGNSGLAKNIQYF
TRBJ2-7,TRBV5-1,.,14,CASSVGLITYEQYF
TRBJ2-3,TRBV4-2,.,14,CASSPISSRDTQYF
TRBJ2-1,TRBV5-1,TRBD2,16,CASSLDTSGNYNEQFF
TRBJ2-3,TRBV15,.,17,CATGTERGGVRADTQYF
TRBJ2-3,TRBV11-2,TRBD2,17,CASSLEASGRGSDTQYF
TRBJ2-7,TRBV4-3,.,13,CASSEGAGYEQYF
TRBJ2-1,TRBV5-1,TRBD1,16,CASSSGTGNSYNEQFF
TRBJ2-5,TRBV5-1,TRBD2,16,CASSLGLKAGEETQYF